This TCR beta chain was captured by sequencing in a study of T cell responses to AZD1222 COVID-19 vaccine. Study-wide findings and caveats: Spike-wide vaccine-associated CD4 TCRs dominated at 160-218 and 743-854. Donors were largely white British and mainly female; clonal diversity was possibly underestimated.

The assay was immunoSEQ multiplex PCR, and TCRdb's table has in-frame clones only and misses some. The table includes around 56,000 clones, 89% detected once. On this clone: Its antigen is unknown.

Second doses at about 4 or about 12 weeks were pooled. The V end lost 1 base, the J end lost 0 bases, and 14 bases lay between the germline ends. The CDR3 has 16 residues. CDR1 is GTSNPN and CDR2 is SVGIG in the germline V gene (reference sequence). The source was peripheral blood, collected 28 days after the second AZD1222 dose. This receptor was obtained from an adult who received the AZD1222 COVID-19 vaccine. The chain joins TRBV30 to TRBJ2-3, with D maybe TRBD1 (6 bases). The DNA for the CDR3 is TGTGCCTGGAGTGCCGGGGACACTACTAGCACAGATACGCAGTATTTT. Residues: CAWSAGDTTSTDTQYF.